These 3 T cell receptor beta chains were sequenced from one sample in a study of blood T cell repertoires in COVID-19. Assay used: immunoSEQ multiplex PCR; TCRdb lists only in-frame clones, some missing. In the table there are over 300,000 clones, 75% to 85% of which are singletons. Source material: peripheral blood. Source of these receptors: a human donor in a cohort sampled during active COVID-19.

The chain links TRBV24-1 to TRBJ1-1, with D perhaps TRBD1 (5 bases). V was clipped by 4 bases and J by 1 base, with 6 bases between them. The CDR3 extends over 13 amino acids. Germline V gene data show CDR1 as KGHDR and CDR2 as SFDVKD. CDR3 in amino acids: CATSERGNTEAFF. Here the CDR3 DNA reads TGTGCCACCAGTGAAAGGGGGAACACTGAAGCTTTCTTT.

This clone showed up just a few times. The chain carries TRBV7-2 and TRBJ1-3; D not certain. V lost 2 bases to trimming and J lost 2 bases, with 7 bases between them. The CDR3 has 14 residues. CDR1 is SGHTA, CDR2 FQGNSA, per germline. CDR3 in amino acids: CASSLYGPGNTIYF. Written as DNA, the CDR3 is TGTGCCAGCAGCTTATATGGCCCTGGAAACACCATATATTTT. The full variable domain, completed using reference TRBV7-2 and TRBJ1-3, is GAGVSQSPSNKVTEKGKDVELRCDPISGHTALYWYRQSLGQGLEFLIYFQGNSAPDKSGLPSDRFSAERTGGSVSTLTIQRTQQEDSAVYLCASSLYGPGNTIYFGEGSWLTVV.

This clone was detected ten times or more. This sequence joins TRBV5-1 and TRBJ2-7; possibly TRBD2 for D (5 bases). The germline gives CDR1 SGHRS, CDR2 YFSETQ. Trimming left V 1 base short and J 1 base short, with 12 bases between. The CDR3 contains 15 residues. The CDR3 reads CASSLNREVSYEQYF. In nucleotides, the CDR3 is TGCGCCAGCAGCTTGAACCGGGAAGTGTCCTACGAGCAGTACTTC.